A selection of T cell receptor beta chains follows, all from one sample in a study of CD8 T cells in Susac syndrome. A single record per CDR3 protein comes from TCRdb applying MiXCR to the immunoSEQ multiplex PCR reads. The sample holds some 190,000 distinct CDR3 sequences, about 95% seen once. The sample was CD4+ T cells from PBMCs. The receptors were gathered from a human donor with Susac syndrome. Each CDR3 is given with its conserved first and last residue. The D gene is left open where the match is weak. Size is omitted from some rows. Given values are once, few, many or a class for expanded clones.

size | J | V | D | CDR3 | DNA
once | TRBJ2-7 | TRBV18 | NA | CASSPRAESSYEQYF | TGTGCCAGCTCACCCCGTGCCGAGAGCTCCTACGAGCAGTACTTC
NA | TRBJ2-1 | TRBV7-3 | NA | CASSLTSALREQFF | TGTGCCAGCAGCTTAACGTCGGCCCTACGGGAGCAGTTCTTC
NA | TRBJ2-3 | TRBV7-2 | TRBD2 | CASSRLSGTDTQYF | TGTGCCAGCAGCCGACTTAGCGGGACAGATACGCAGTATTTT
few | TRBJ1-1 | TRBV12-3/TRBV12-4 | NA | CASSLTGNTEAFF | TGTGCCAGCAGTTTAACTGGGAACACTGAAGCTTTCTTT
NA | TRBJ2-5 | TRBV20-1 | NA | CSATGSGTETQYF | TGCAGTGCTACGGGCTCGGGAACGGAGACCCAGTACTTC
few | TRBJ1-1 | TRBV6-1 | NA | CASRGRTANTEAFF | TGTGCCAGCAGAGGGAGAACAGCGAATACTGAAGCTTTCTTT
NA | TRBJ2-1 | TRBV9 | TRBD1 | CASSVDRGALNEQFF | TGTGCCAGCAGCGTAGACAGGGGCGCCCTCAATGAGCAGTTCTTC
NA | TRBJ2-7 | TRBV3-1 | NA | CASSQPSRRHEQYF | TGTGCCAGCAGCCAACCCTCAAGGAGGCACGAGCAGTACTTC
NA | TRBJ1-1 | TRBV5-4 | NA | CATQLGGGTEAFF | TGTGCCACCCAGCTTGGGGGGGGCACTGAAGCTTTCTTT
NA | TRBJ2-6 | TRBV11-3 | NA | CASSLGQGSGANVLTF | TGTGCCAGCAGCTTAGGGCAGGGTTCTGGGGCCAACGTCCTGACTTTC
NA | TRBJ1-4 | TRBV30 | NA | CAWSPGRGNEKLFF | TGTGCCTGGAGTCCAGGGAGGGGGAATGAAAAACTGTTTTTT
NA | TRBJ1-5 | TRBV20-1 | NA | CSARAALGDGPQHF | TGCAGTGCGAGGGCAGCTTTGGGGGATGGACCCCAGCATTTT
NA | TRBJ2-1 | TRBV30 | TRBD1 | CAWSGGRGRYNEQFF | TGTGCCTGGAGTGGAGGCAGGGGGCGATACAATGAGCAGTTCTTC
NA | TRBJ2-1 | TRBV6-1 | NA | CASSRERSSYNEQFF | TGTGCCAGCAGTCGCGAGCGGAGCTCCTACAATGAGCAGTTCTTC
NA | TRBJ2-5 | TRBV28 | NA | CASSRRTALGTQYF | TGTGCCAGCAGTCGTCGGACGGCTCTTGGGACCCAGTACTTC